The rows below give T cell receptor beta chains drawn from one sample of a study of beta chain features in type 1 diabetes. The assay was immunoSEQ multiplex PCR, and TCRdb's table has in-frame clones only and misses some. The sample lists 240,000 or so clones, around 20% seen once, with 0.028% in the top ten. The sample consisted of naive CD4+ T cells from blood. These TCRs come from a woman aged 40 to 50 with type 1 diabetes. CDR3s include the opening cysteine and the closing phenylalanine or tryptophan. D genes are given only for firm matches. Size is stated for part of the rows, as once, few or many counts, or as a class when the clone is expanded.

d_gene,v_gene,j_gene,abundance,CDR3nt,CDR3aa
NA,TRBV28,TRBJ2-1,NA,TGTGCCAGCAGTGCCTCGACAGGGAGGCCCTACAATGAGCAGTTCTTC,CASSASTGRPYNEQFF
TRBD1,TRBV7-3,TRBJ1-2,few,TGTGCCAGCAGCTCCCGGGACAGGGGAACCTATGGCTACACCTTC,CASSSRDRGTYGYTF
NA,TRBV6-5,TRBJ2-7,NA,TGTGCCAGCACCTCCCCCGGAGGACTCTACGAGCAGTACTTC,CASTSPGGLYEQYF
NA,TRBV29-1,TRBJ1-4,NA,TGCAGCGTATACCCGGGGGGGGATCAGGAAAAACTGTTTTTT,CSVYPGGDQEKLFF
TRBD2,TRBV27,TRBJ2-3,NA,TGTGCCAGCAGTGCCGGACTAGCAAATACGCAGTATTTT,CASSAGLANTQYF
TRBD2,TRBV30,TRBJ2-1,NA,TGTGCCTGGAAGATGGGGGTAGGCGGGAGGGTGACCAATGAGCAGTTCTTC,CAWKMGVGGRVTNEQFF
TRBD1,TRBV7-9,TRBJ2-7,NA,TGTGCCAGCAGCCCGACCGGGACAGGGTGGGAGCAGTACTTC,CASSPTGTGWEQYF
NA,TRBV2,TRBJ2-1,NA,TGTGCCAGCTCCGAGCGGTACAATGAGCAGTTCTTC,CASSERYNEQFF
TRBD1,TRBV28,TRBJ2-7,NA,TGTGCCAGCAGTTTAGGACAGGGGGCGTTCTCCGAGCAGTACTTC,CASSLGQGAFSEQYF
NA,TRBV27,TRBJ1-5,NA,TGTGCCAGCAGACCTACACGGGTTGGCAATCAGCCCCAGCATTTT,CASRPTRVGNQPQHF
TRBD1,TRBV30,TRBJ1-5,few,TGTGCCTGGAGTCAGGACAGGGGCAATCAGCCCCAGCATTTT,CAWSQDRGNQPQHF
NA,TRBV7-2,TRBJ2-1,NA,TGTGCCAGCAGCTTGTCTGGGACTCACTCCTACAATGAGCAGTTCTTC,CASSLSGTHSYNEQFF
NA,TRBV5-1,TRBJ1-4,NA,TGCGCCAGCAGCTTGGGGTCAGGGTCTAATGAAAAACTGTTTTTT,CASSLGSGSNEKLFF
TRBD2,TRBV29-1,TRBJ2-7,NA,TGCAGCGTTGATCCGGGACTAGCTCCCTACGAGCAGTACTTC,CSVDPGLAPYEQYF
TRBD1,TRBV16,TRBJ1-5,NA,TGTGCCAGCAGCCGCAGACAGGGGGCGTTTCAGCCCCAGCATTTT,CASSRRQGAFQPQHF
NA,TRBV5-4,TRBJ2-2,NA,TGTGCCAGCAGCTTGGATGGCCAGAGGACCGGGGAGCTGTTTTTT,CASSLDGQRTGELFF
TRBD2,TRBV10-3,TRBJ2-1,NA,TGTGCCATCAGGACTAGCGGGGGGAAAGTAGGAACCAATGAGCAGTTCTTC,CAIRTSGGKVGTNEQFF
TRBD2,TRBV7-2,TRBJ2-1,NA,TGTGCCAGCAGCAATCCGGGACTAGCGATTAATGAGCAGTTCTTC,CASSNPGLAINEQFF
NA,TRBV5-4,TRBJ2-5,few,TGTGCCAGCAGCCTTCCGGGACAACGCCAAGAGACCCAGTACTTC,CASSLPGQRQETQYF
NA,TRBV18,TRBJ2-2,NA,TGTGCCAGCTCACCAGACGGGGCGAACACCGGGGAGCTGTTTTTT,CASSPDGANTGELFF
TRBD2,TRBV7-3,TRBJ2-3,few,TGTGCCAGCAGCTTGGGACTAGCGGCAGATACGCAGTATTTT,CASSLGLAADTQYF
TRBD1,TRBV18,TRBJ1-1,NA,TGTGCCAGCTCACTGGGACAGGGGAACACTGAAGCTTTCTTT,CASSLGQGNTEAFF
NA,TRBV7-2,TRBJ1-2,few,TGTGCCAGCAGCTTAGGGGGCGACGGCTATGGCTACACCTTC,CASSLGGDGYGYTF
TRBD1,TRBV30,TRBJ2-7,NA,TGTGCCTGGAGTGACCCGGGACAGGGGCTCGACGAGCAGTACTTC,CAWSDPGQGLDEQYF
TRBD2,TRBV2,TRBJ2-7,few,TGTGCCAGCACCCCTAAGGGACTACTCTACGAGCAGTACTTC,CASTPKGLLYEQYF
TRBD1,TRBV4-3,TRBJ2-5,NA,TGCGCCAGCAGCCAAGTCGCTAATGGCAGGGGGCGGCCAGAGACCCAGTACTTC,CASSQVANGRGRPETQYF
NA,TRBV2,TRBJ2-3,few,TGTGCCAGCAGTCCCCCCGGGACAGATACGCAGTATTTT,CASSPPGTDTQYF
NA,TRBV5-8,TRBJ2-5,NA,TGTGCCAGCAGCCATCCCTGGACTGGAAAAGAGACCCAGTACTTC,CASSHPWTGKETQYF
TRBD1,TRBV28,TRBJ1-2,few,TGTGCCAGCAGTTTCCGGGACAGGCCTCTCTATGGCTACACCTTC,CASSFRDRPLYGYTF
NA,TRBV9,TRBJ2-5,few,TGTGCCAGCAGCGTAGGGCCCGGGAGAATTCAAGAGACCCAGTACTTC,CASSVGPGRIQETQYF
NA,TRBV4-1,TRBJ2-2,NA,TGCGCCAGCAGCCAACCCGGGGGCACCGGGGAGCTGTTTTTT,CASSQPGGTGELFF
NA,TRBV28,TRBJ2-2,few,TGTGCCAGCAAACGAGGGACATTGAACACCGGGGAGCTGTTTTTT,CASKRGTLNTGELFF
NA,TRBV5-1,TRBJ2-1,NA,TGCGCCAGCAGCTCTGGTGGGACTTCCAATGAGCAGTTCTTC,CASSSGGTSNEQFF
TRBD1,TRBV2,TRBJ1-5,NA,TGTGCCAGCAGTGGACAGGGACTTAGCAATCAGCCCCAGCATTTT,CASSGQGLSNQPQHF
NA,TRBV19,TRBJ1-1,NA,TGTGCCAGTAGTATAATGACAAACACTGAAGCTTTCTTT,CASSIMTNTEAFF
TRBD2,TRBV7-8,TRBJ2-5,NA,TGTGCCAGCAGCTTCCCACTAGCGGGAGAAGAGACCCAGTACTTC,CASSFPLAGEETQYF
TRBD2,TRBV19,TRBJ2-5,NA,TGTGCCAGTAGTATTGGACTAGCGGGGAACCAAGAGACCCAGTACTTC,CASSIGLAGNQETQYF
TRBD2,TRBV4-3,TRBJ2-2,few,TGCGCCAGCAGCCAAGATTTGTCACTAGCGGGGGGGTACACCGGGGAGCTGTTTTTT,CASSQDLSLAGGYTGELFF
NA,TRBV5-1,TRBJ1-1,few,TGCGCCAGCAGCTTAGACAGGACAAACACTGAAGCTTTCTTT,CASSLDRTNTEAFF
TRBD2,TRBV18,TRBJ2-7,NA,TGTGCCAGCTCACCTGCCCGGGGGGACTACGAGCAGTACTTC,CASSPARGDYEQYF
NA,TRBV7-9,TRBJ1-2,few,TGTGCCAGCAGCCCGACGGTGGGGAGTGGCTACACCTTC,CASSPTVGSGYTF
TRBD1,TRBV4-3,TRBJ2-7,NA,TGCGCCAGCAGCCGAACAAGGACAGGACTTTACGAGCAGTACTTC,CASSRTRTGLYEQYF
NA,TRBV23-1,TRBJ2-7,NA,TGCGCCAGCAGCATGCGGACAGATGAATACGAGCAGTACTTC,CASSMRTDEYEQYF
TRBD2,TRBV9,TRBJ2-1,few,TGTGCCAGCAGCGGCCGGAGTAGCGGGGTACCCCAGTTCTTC,CASSGRSSGVPQFF
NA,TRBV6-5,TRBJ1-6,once,TGTGCCAGCAGTTCCTCGTTAGCGAATTCACCCCTCCACTTT,CASSSSLANSPLHF
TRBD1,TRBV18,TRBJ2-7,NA,TGTGCCAGCTCACCCGGCCCAGGGGGCTCCTACGAGCAGTACTTC,CASSPGPGGSYEQYF
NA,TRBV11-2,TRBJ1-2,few,TGTGCCAGCTCCCCCCCCTCTCGCTATGGCTACACCTTC,CASSPPSRYGYTF
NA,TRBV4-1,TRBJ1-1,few,TGCGCCAGCAGCCGTGGGGAGATTCAGAACACTGAAGCTTTCTTT,CASSRGEIQNTEAFF
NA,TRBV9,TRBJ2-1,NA,TGTGCCAGCAGCGCGGTAGAGGAGCAGTTCTTC,CASSAVEEQFF
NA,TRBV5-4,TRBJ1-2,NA,TGTGCCAGCAGCTTGGGGACTGGGACTAACTATGGCTACACCTTC,CASSLGTGTNYGYTF
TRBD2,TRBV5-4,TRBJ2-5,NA,TGTGCCAGCAGCCTAGGGACTAGCCAACAAGAGACCCAGTACTTC,CASSLGTSQQETQYF
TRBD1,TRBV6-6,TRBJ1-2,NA,TGTGCCAGCAGTTACGAAGGCAGGGGGGACTATGGCTACACCTTC,CASSYEGRGDYGYTF
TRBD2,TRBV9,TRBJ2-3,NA,TGTGCCAGCAGCGTAGTTTCTAGCGGGGTCCGGACAGATACGCAGTATTTT,CASSVVSSGVRTDTQYF